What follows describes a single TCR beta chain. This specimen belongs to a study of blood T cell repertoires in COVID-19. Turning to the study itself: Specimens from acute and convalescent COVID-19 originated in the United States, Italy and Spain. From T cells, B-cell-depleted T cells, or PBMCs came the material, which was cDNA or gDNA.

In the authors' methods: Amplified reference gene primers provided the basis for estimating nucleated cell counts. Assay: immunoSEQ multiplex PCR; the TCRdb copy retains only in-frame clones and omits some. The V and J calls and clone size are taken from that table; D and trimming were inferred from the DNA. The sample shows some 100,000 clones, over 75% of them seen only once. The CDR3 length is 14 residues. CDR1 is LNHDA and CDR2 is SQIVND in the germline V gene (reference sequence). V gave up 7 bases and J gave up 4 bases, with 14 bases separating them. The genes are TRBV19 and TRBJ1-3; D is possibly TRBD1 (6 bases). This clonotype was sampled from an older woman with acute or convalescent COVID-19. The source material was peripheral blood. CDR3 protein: CASTLGGEGNTIYF. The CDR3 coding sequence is TGTGCCAGTACCCTAGGGGGGGAAGGAAACACCATATATTTT.